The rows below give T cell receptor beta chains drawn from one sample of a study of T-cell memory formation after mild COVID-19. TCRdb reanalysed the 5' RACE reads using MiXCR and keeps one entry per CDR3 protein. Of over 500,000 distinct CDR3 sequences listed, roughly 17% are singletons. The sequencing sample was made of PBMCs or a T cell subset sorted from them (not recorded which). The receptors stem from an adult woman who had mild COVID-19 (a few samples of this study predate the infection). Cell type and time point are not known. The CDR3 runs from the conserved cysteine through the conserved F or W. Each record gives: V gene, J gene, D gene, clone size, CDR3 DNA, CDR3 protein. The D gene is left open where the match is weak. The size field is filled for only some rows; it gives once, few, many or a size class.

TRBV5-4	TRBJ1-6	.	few	TGTGCCAGCAACGAGGGAGTCCGCGGCTCACCCCTCCACTTT	CASNEGVRGSPLHF
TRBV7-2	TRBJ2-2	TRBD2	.	TGTGCCAGCACCGTAGCTGGCGGGAGGGCTGACACCGGGGAGCTGTTTTTT	CASTVAGGRADTGELFF
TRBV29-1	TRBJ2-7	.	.	TGCAGCGTTGAAAGATTTACCAGATTCGGGAACGAGCAGTACTTC	CSVERFTRFGNEQYF
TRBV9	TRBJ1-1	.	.	TGTGCCAGCAGCGCCGTGGTAGGGGGCACTGAAGCTTTCTTT	CASSAVVGGTEAFF
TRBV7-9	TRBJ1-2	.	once	TGTGCCAGCAGCTTACTCTCTTTCGTGGGTGGCTACACCTTC	CASSLLSFVGGYTF
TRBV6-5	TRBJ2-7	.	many	TGTGCCAGCAGTTTAGGGGGGGCGCCCTCCTACGAGCAGTACTTC	CASSLGGAPSYEQYF
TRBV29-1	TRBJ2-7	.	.	TGCAGCGTTGGTAGCGCAGGTGGCTACGAGCAGTACTTC	CSVGSAGGYEQYF
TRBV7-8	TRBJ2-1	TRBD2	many	TGTGCCAGCAGCTTAGAGGGTAGCGGGAGTGTTGAGCAGTTCTTC	CASSLEGSGSVEQFF
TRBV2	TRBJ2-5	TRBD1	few	TGTGCCAGCAGTGAAGCGTGGGGGACAGTGAAGGGCCAAGAGACCCAGTACTTC	CASSEAWGTVKGQETQYF
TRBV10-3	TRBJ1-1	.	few	TGTGCCTCGAAGGGCGGCATGAACACTGAAGCTTTCTTT	CASKGGMNTEAFF
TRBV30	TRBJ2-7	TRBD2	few	TGTGCCTGGAGTGTACGGGGGGTCGGCTCCTACGAGCAGTACTTC	CAWSVRGVGSYEQYF
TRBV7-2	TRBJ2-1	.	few	TGTGCCAGCAGCCGCCGAGTAGAGGGGCAGTTCTTC	CASSRRVEGQFF
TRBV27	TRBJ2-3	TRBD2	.	TGTGCCAGCAGTTTTCACATCGGGGGGGGAAAGTCTAGCACAGATACGCAGTATTTT	CASSFHIGGGKSSTDTQYF
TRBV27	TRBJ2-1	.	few	TGTGCCAGCAGTTTATCGATTGAGGGAATAAGGTCCTACAATGAGCAGTTCTTC	CASSLSIEGIRSYNEQFF
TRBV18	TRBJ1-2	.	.	TGTGCCAGCTCACCATACTCAGAGGATGGCTACACCTTC	CASSPYSEDGYTF
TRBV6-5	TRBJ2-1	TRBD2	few	TGTGCCAGCAGTCCTAGCGGGAGTGTCGCCAATGAGCAGTTCTTC	CASSPSGSVANEQFF
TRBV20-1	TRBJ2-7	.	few	TGCAGTGCTCCCGGGACGGGGATCTACGAGCAGTACTTC	CSAPGTGIYEQYF
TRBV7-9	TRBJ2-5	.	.	TGTGCCAGCAGCGAGAGGACCGGCGGTAGGGGGACCCAGTACTTC	CASSERTGGRGTQYF
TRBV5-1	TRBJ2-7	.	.	TGCGCCAGCAGCTCCCAGAACTACGAGCAGTACTTC	CASSSQNYEQYF
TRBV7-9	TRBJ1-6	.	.	TGTGCCAGCAGCTTAGCAGGGTATAATTCACCCCTCCACTTT	CASSLAGYNSPLHF
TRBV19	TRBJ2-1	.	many	TGTGCCAGTAGTATACAGGGTAATGAGCAGTTCTTC	CASSIQGNEQFF
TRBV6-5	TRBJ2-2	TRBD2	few	TGTGCCAGCAGTTACTCAACTAGCGGGAGGAGGACCGGGGAGCTGTTTTTT	CASSYSTSGRRTGELFF
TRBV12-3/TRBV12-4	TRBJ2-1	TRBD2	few	TGTGCCAGCAGTAAACTAGCGGACAATGAGCAGTTCTTC	CASSKLADNEQFF
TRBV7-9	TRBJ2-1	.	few	TGTGCCAGCAGCTTAGGGCTCGCTTTGGGGACAAATAGTGAGCAGTTCTTC	CASSLGLALGTNSEQFF
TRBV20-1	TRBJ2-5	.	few	TGCAGTGCTAGAGATTTGGAAGGTTGGGAGACCCAGTACTTC	CSARDLEGWETQYF
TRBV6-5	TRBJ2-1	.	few	TGTGCCAGCAGTTACTCCACAGTGCCACCCTACAATGAGCAGTTCTTC	CASSYSTVPPYNEQFF
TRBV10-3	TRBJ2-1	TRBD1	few	TGTGCCATCAGGACCGACAGGGGGCAATTGAGTGAGCAGTTCTTC	CAIRTDRGQLSEQFF
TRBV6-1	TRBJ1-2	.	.	TGTGCCAGCAGAAACCCTGGGCGACACTATGGCTACACCTTC	CASRNPGRHYGYTF
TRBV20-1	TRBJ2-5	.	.	TGCAGTGCTAGCCGATGGGGGGCATCACGGGGGGAGACCCAGTACTTC	CSASRWGASRGETQYF
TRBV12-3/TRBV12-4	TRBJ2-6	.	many	TGTGCCAGCAGTTTATTGGGTTTTAAGTCTGGGGCCAACGTCCTGACTTTC	CASSLLGFKSGANVLTF
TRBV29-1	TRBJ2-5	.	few	TGCAGCGTTGGGAGGGATCGGTGGCAAGAGACCCAGTACTTC	CSVGRDRWQETQYF
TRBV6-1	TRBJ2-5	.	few	TGTGCCAGCTCCGGGACACCACAAGAGACCCAGTACTTC	CASSGTPQETQYF
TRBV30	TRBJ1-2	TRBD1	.	TGTGCCTGGTCTTCGACAGGGCCTTACGATGGCTACACCTTC	CAWSSTGPYDGYTF
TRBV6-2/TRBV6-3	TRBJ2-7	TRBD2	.	TGTGCCAGCAGTACTAGCGGGCCGCTTTGGTACTTC	CASSTSGPLWYF
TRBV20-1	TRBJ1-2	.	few	TGCAGTGCTAGGACACCGATCTATGGCTACACCTTC	CSARTPIYGYTF
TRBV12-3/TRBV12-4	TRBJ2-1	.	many	TGTGCCAGCAGCCGAGGAGATGAGCAGTTCTTC	CASSRGDEQFF
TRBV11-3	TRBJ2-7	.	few	TGTGCCAGCAGCCCATTCAATGGCAGGGTGTCCTCCTACGAGCAGTACTTC	CASSPFNGRVSSYEQYF
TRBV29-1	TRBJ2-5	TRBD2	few	TGCAGCGCCAAGGGAGGGGACGAGACCCAGTACTTC	CSAKGGDETQYF
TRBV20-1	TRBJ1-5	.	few	TGCAGTGCTAGAGATCTGGATAGCACAGGGAATCAGCCCCAGCATTTT	CSARDLDSTGNQPQHF
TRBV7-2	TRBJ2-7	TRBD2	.	TGTGCCAGCAGCCAAGGACTAGCGGGAGGCACTGACCTAACCTACGAGCAGTACTTC	CASSQGLAGGTDLTYEQYF
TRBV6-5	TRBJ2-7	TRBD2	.	TGTGCCAGTCGAACTAGCGGGGGTTTCTCCTACGAGCAGTACTTC	CASRTSGGFSYEQYF
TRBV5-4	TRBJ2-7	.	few	TGTGCCAGCAGGCCCACCTTGACAGGAAACTACGAGCAGTACTTC	CASRPTLTGNYEQYF
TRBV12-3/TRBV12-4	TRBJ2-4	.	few	TGTGCCAGCACCCGAGGTATCCAAAACATTCAGTACTTC	CASTRGIQNIQYF
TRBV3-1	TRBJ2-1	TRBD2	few	TGTGCCAGCAGCCAAGATCTTAGCGGGGGCTCCTACAATGAGCAGTTCTTC	CASSQDLSGGSYNEQFF
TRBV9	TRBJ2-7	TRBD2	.	TGTGCCAGCAGCGTAGGGACTAGCGGGGTTTACGAGCAGTACTTC	CASSVGTSGVYEQYF
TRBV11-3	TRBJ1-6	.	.	TGTGCCAGCAGCTTAGACGGGAAACTAAATTCACCCCTCCACTTT	CASSLDGKLNSPLHF
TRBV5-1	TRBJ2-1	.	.	TGCGCCAGCAGCTTGAGGCAGGCTAGCTCCTACAATGAGCAGTTCTTC	CASSLRQASSYNEQFF
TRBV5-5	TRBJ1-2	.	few	TGTGCCAGCAGCTTGGTACCAGACCGGGAGAGTAGACGCACCTTC	CASSLVPDRESRRTF
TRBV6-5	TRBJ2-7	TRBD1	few	TGTGCCAGCAGACTCGGGACAGCCTTAGCCGGCGAGCAGTACTTC	CASRLGTALAGEQYF
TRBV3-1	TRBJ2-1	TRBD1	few	TGTGCCAGCAGCCATCTCTCGACAGGGGATGAGCAGTTCTTC	CASSHLSTGDEQFF
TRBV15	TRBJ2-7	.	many	TGTGCCACCAGCAGAGATCGCGGGGACTACGAGCAGTACTTC	CATSRDRGDYEQYF
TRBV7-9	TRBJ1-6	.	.	TGTGCCAGCAGCCATAAGGGGGGGAGCTCCTATAATTCACCCCTCCACTTT	CASSHKGGSSYNSPLHF
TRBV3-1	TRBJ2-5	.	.	TGTGCCAGCAGCCAAGATCAAGTCGGCTCGGGGGAGACCCAGTACTTC	CASSQDQVGSGETQYF
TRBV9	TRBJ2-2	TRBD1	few	TGTGCCAGCAGCGCTATTGGGACAGGGTGGCCCGGGGAGCTGTTTTTT	CASSAIGTGWPGELFF
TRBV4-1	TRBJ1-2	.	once	TGCGCCAGCAGCCAGGACACGGAATACTATGGCTACACCTTC	CASSQDTEYYGYTF
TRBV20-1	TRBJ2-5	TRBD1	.	TGCAGTGCTAGAGTTCGAGGACAGGGGAAAGAGACCCAGTACTTC	CSARVRGQGKETQYF
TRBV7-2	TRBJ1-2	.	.	TGTGCCAGCAGCTTAGTAGGCAGGAGCCTTGGGGGCTACACCTTC	CASSLVGRSLGGYTF
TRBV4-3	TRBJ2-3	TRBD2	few	TGCGCCAGCAGCCAGCCAAGCGGGGCAGATACGCAGTATTTT	CASSQPSGADTQYF
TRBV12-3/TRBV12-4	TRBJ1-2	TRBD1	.	TGTGCCAGCAGTTTTAGGGACAGGGTTTTCTATGGCTACACCTTC	CASSFRDRVFYGYTF
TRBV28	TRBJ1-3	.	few	TGTGCCAGCAGTTGTCCTCAATGCACCATATATTTT	CASSCPQCTIYF